This TCR beta chain came from a study of cytomegalovirus exposure and HLA in healthy donors. The overall study: The study's early data release held about 85 million unique TCRs from HLA-typed donors.

Study-wide findings and caveats: The authors enumerated 180 or so TCR beta chains as linked to cytomegalovirus. Many donors shared some public TCRs, even though most TCR sequences were rare.

Worth noting for this clone: Its antigen is still unknown.

Trimming took 4 bases from V and 4 from J, leaving 16 bases between them. Per the germline V gene, CDR1 is SNHLY and CDR2 is FYNNEI. The CDR3 consists of 15 residues. The PCR was carried out with 60 Vbeta primers and 13 Jbeta primers. The assay was immunoSEQ multiplex PCR, and TCRdb's table has in-frame clones only and misses some. The sample shows about 110,000 clones, roughly 80% of them seen only once. Every donor was a healthy person donating bone marrow. This rearrangement joins TRBV2 to TRBJ1-2; D ambiguous. The source of this sequence is a man aged 45-65 years in good health and CMV-seronegative. Sequenced input: PBMCs. The CDR3 DNA reads TGTGCCAGCAGTGTTCTGTCAGCGCTCCTCTATGGCTACACCTTC. Translating gives CASSVLSALLYGYTF.